This entry lists 23 T cell receptor beta chains sequenced from one sample in a study of T cells in Graves' hyperthyroidism and ophthalmopathy. Amplified regions were TCR beta CDR3 sequences from RNA transcripts. Carried out on the TCR CDR3, a first-round RT-PCR used the HTBI primer set. TCRdb processed the multiplex PCR reads anew with MiXCR; each CDR3 protein has one entry. Altogether under 350,000 distinct CDR3 sequences are present, about a sixth being singletons, with the ten largest covering approximately 60%. Sequences were obtained from blood. The receptors shown here come from a woman between 55 and 75 years old with Graves' ophthalmopathy.

This clonotype was seen more than once but under ten times. V is TRBV4-3 and J is TRBJ2-2; no clear D gene. The germline V and J ends were trimmed by 0 bases and 4 bases, with 15 bases remaining between them. This CDR3 region has 17 residues. Germline CDR1 and CDR2: LGHNA and YSLEER. The CDR3 spells CASSQDPSWELTGELFF. For the CDR3, the DNA is TGCGCCAGCAGCCAAGATCCGTCTTGGGAACTCACCGGGGAGCTGTTTTTT.

This clonotype was seen at least ten times. CDR3 sequence: CASSTRDRGQSYGYTF. DNA for the CDR3: TGTGCCAGCAGCACTAGGGACAGGGGGCAGAGCTATGGCTACACCTTC. This chain connects TRBV7-8 to TRBJ1-2; 12 bases align to TRBD1. CDR1 is SGHVS and CDR2 is FQNEAQ in the germline V gene. The CDR3 is 16 amino acids. Trimming took 5 bases from V and 4 from J; bases not matched to a gene: 8.

This chain joins TRBV5-1 and TRBJ1-4, with 7 bases identical to TRBD1. The ends lost 0 bases at V and 5 bases at J; junction bases unmatched: 4. Germline lookup yields CDR1 SGHRS and CDR2 YFSETQ. The length of the CDR3 is 15 residues. The CDR3 DNA reads TGCGCCAGCAGCTTGGTTGGGACAGAAAATGAAAAACTGTTTTTT. It encodes CASSLVGTENEKLFF.

This clonotype occurred many times. The rearrangement joins TRBV7-2 to TRBJ2-5, with 7 bases lining up with TRBD2. J was trimmed by 5 bases and V by 5 bases; bases with no gene match: 14. The CDR3 loop spans 16 amino acids. The germline V gene encodes CDR1 SGHTA and CDR2 FQGNSA. The CDR3 loop is CASSPTAGWGGETQYF. As DNA, the CDR3 is TGTGCCAGCAGCCCAACTGCGGGTTGGGGGGGGGAGACCCAGTACTTC.

CDR3 region: CASSIGTGGNLIYGYTF. The CDR3 nucleotides read TGTGCCAGTAGTATTGGCACAGGGGGCAACCTCATCTATGGCTACACCTTC. The chain has TRBV19 and TRBJ1-2, with 9 bases matching TRBD1. The CDR3 is made up of 17 amino acids. Germline CDR1 and CDR2: LNHDA and SQIVND (reference sequence). V gave up 3 bases and J gave up 4 bases; unmatched junction bases: 12.

V usage is TRBV9 and J usage is TRBJ2-1, with 9 bases aligning to TRBD1. Looked up from germline, CDR1 is SGDLS and CDR2 is YYNGEE. This CDR3 is 18 amino acids long. The J segment lost 7 bases and the V segment lost 2 bases, leaving 16 bases of the junction unmatched. The CDR3 sequence is CASSVNPQPGQGTNEQFF. CDR3 sequence (DNA): TGTGCCAGCAGCGTGAATCCTCAACCGGGACAGGGCACGAATGAGCAGTTCTTC.

This clonotype was recorded many times. This chain uses TRBV15 with TRBJ2-5; 12 positions match TRBD2. The CDR3 runs 15 residues. Germline CDR1 and CDR2: LNHNV and YYDKDF (reference sequence). J was trimmed by 3 bases and V by 1 base; bases with no gene match: 0. The CDR3 DNA reads as TGTGCCACCAGCAGAGGGACTAGCGGGGAAGAGACCCAGTACTTC. This encodes CATSRGTSGEETQYF.

V gene TRBV3-1 combines with J gene TRBJ1-1; D remains unclear. The CDR3 sequence is 13 residues long. Germline CDR1 and CDR2: LGHDT and YNNKEL (reference sequence). Trimming pared 0 bases from V and 6 bases from J, leaving 8 bases between. The CDR3 here is CASSQDPGSEAFF. Written as DNA, the CDR3 is TGTGCCAGCAGCCAAGACCCTGGGTCTGAAGCTTTCTTT.

The chain links TRBV18 to TRBJ1-5, with D possibly matching TRBD1 (5 bases). CDR1 is KGHSH and CDR2 is LQKENI in the germline V gene. The CDR3 runs 16 residues. The V end was cut by 2 bases, the J end by 5 bases, with 16 bases between. The CDR3 DNA is TGTGCCAGCTCACCAAAAAATGGAGGGGCCCATCAGCCCCAGCATTTT. Protein product: CASSPKNGGAHQPQHF.

This clonotype was counted between two and nine times. The CDR3 sequence is CSAVNRGGRSSPGNEQFF. CDR3 DNA sequence: TGCAGTGCTGTAAACCGGGGGGGAAGATCTTCCCCCGGCAATGAGCAGTTCTTC. The V call is TRBV20-1, the J call TRBJ2-1; the match to TRBD2 covers 8 bases. J was trimmed by 6 bases and V by 5 bases; bases with no gene match: 21. CDR1 DFQATT and CDR2 SNEGSKA come from the germline V gene (reference sequence). The CDR3 covers 18 residues.

This sequence joins TRBV7-9 and TRBJ2-1; D is unclear. Germline CDR1 reads SEHNR; CDR2 reads FQNEAQ (reference sequence). The CDR3 contains 12 residues. Trimming removed 5 bases from V and 6 bases from J, with 8 bases in between. CDR3 nucleotides: TGTGCCAGCAGCCCAGCGCTCAATGAGCAGTTCTTC. Its protein product is CASSPALNEQFF.

This clonotype has a count of ten or more. This chain joins TRBV20-1 and TRBJ2-2; 12 bases are a match to TRBD2. Trimming cost V 0 bases and J 4 bases; bases outside gene matches: 6. The CDR3 contains 17 residues. Per the germline V gene, CDR1 is DFQATT and CDR2 is SNEGSKA (reference sequence). CDR3 nucleotide sequence: TGCAGTGCTAGAGATAGGCTAGCGGGGGGGCTCACCGGGGAGCTGTTTTTT. Its protein product is CSARDRLAGGLTGELFF.

The chain joins TRBV4-2 to TRBJ2-1; the D gene is possibly TRBD2 (6 bases). V was clipped by 3 bases and J by 9 bases, with 15 bases between them. CDR1 and CDR2 (germline): LGHNA, YNFKEQ. The CDR3 covers 14 residues. CDR3 amino acids: CASSQRTDGGEQFF. In DNA, the CDR3 is TGTGCCAGCAGCCAGAGGACGGACGGGGGTGAGCAGTTCTTC.

The gene calls are TRBV9 and TRBJ1-3, with D unresolved. The CDR3 runs 14 residues. The germline V gene encodes CDR1 SGDLS and CDR2 YYNGEE. V was pared by 4 bases and J by 4 bases, with 12 bases between. CDR3 sequence: CASSPPGVGNTIYF. The DNA of the CDR3 is TGTGCCAGCAGCCCCCCCGGGGTCGGAAACACCATATATTTT. The full variable domain, in which reference TRBV9 and TRBJ1-3 provide the parts outside the CDR3, is DSGVTQTPKHLITATGQRVTLRCSPRSGDLSVYWYQQSLDQGLQFLIQYYNGEERAKGNILERFSAQQFPDLHSELNLSSLELGDSALYFCASSPPGVGNTIYFGEGSWLTVV.

The CDR3 is CASSESIVGELFF. In nucleotides, the CDR3 is TGCGCCAGCAGTGAGTCGATCGTCGGGGAGCTGTTTTTT. The gene calls are TRBV10-1 and TRBJ2-2; no definite D call. Looked up from germline, CDR1 is WNHNN and CDR2 is SYGVQD (reference sequence). V was clipped by 0 bases and J by 7 bases, with 6 bases between them. This CDR3 is 13 amino acids long.

In its sample, this clonotype was seen a few times. The chain has TRBV6-1 and TRBJ2-7; D possibly corresponds to TRBD1 (6 bases). Per the germline V gene, CDR1 is MNHNS and CDR2 is SASEGT. V lost 4 bases and J lost 8, with 18 bases in between. The CDR3 length is 14 residues. CDR3 DNA: TGTGCCAGCAGTGTGGGCAGGGGTCTTTTCAAGCAGTACTTC. It encodes CASSVGRGLFKQYF.

Ten or more counts support this clonotype. The chain combines TRBV7-6 with TRBJ2-7; 9 bases line up with TRBD1. With V trimmed by 5 bases and J by 2 bases, 7 bases remained unmatched. The CDR3 runs 15 residues. Germline assignment: CDR1 SGHVS and CDR2 FNYEAQ. The chain's CDR3 is CASSRGTGRTYEQYF. CDR3 bases: TGTGCCAGCAGCCGCGGGACAGGGAGGACCTACGAGCAGTACTTC. The full variable domain, in which reference TRBV7-6 and TRBJ2-7 provide the parts outside the CDR3, is GAGVSQSPRYKVTKRGQDVALRCDPISGHVSLYWYRQALGQGPEFLTYFNYEAQQDKSGLPNDRFSAERPEGSISTLTIQRTEQRDSAMYRCASSRGTGRTYEQYFGPGTRLTVT.

This clonotype was found many times. The chain links TRBV20-1 to TRBJ1-2, with 9 nucleotides matching TRBD1. Germline V gene data show CDR1 as DFQATT and CDR2 as SNEGSKA (reference sequence). V shed 6 bases, J shed 8 bases, and the junction held 10 bases outside the gene matches. This CDR3 has 13 residues. CDR3 region: CSADRDRVAGYTF. The CDR3 DNA sequence: TGCAGTGCCGACCGGGACAGGGTCGCCGGCTACACCTTC.

In its sample, this clonotype was seen a few times. The CDR3, as DNA: TGTGCCAGCAGCACCCATGACAGGGCTTTGGTTGAAGCTTTCTTT. Protein: CASSTHDRALVEAFF. The chain couples TRBV3-1 to TRBJ1-1; 7 bases match TRBD1. Unmatched junction bases numbered 13, after V lost 5 bases and J lost 7 bases. This CDR3 is 15 amino acids long. The germline V gene has CDR1 LGHDT and CDR2 YNNKEL (reference sequence).

The sample holds one count of this clonotype. This may come from a read error, since a much larger clone is one base off. V is TRBV10-3 and J is TRBJ2-1, with 9 bases lining up with TRBD1. CDR3 length: 13 amino acids. CDR1 ENHRY and CDR2 SYGVKD come from the germline V gene. This CDR3 reads CAISPGQGNEQLF. In DNA, the CDR3 is TGTGCCATCAGCCCCGGACAGGGGAATGAGCAGCTCTTC.

The chain employs TRBV20-1 and TRBJ1-5; weak D call: TRBD1 (5 bases). Germline V gives CDR1 DFQATT, CDR2 SNEGSKA (reference sequence). CDR3 length equals 13 residues. V was pared by 5 bases and J by 10 bases, with 18 bases between. The CDR3 DNA is TGCAGTGCTGGGAGACGGGGGGATCGACCCCAGCATTTT. Its translation: CSAGRRGDRPQHF.

The J gene is TRBJ2-3, the V gene TRBV6-2 or TRBV6-3, with 13 bases matching TRBD2. V gave up 6 bases and J gave up 5 bases; unmatched junction bases: 5. CDR1 and CDR2 from the germline V gene are MNHEY and SVGEGT. This CDR3 has 15 residues. The chain's CDR3 is CASRSLAGGLDTQYF. DNA of the CDR3: TGTGCCAGCAGATCACTAGCGGGGGGGTTAGATACGCAGTATTTT.

A word on this clonotype: A much larger clone differs from this one at a single base, so this may be a read error. The chain has TRBV20-1 and TRBJ1-2, with 10 bases fitting TRBD1. The V gene end was trimmed by 4 bases and the J gene end by 12 bases; junction bases not matched to a gene: 14. This CDR3 region has 14 residues. Germline V gene lookup returns CDR1 DFQATT and CDR2 SNEGSKA (reference sequence). This CDR3 is CSATPRQGATRHTF. CDR3 sequence (DNA): TGCAGTGCTACCCCTCGACAGGGGGCGACGCGCCACACCTTC.